Below are 4 T cell receptor beta chains sequenced from a single sample in a study of T cell responses to AZD1222 COVID-19 vaccine. Sequencing used immunoSEQ multiplex PCR; TCRdb keeps in-frame clones, though not all of them. This sample has 75,000 to 100,000 clones; more than 75% occur once, and the top ten carry 10% to 15%. Material: peripheral blood, obtained on day 0 of AZD1222 vaccination. The receptor source for this set is an adult in good health.

The V gene is TRBV7-3, the J gene TRBJ1-1; TRBD1 might be the D (6 bases). The CDR3 is 14 residues long. V gave up 5 bases and J gave up 1 base, with 11 bases separating them. Germline lookup yields CDR1 SGHTA and CDR2 FQGTGA. The CDR3 region is CASSTLGGNTEAFF. CDR3 sequence (DNA): TGTGCCAGCAGCACATTAGGGGGGAACACTGAAGCTTTCTTT.

The CDR3 sequence: CASSVGRRDQGYTF. Written as DNA, the CDR3 is TGTGCCAGCAGCGTAGGACGGAGGGATCAGGGCTACACCTTC. This rearrangement joins TRBV9 to TRBJ1-2; D is unresolved. The CDR3 sequence is 14 residues long. CDR1 and CDR2 from the germline V gene are SGDLS and YYNGEE. V was cut by 0 bases and J by 8 bases, with 14 bases left in between. Full variable domain (outside the CDR3, taken from reference TRBV9 and TRBJ1-2): DSGVTQTPKHLITATGQRVTLRCSPRSGDLSVYWYQQSLDQGLQFLIQYYNGEERAKGNILERFSAQQFPDLHSELNLSSLELGDSALYFCASSVGRRDQGYTFGSGTRLTVV.

This clone is a singleton in its sample. The genes are TRBV5-6 and TRBJ2-7; 8 bases are shared with TRBD1. J was trimmed by 4 bases and V by 3 bases; bases with no gene match: 6. Germline CDR1 reads SGHDT; CDR2 reads YYEEEE. This CDR3 is 14 amino acids long. CDR3: CASSSGTGLYEQYF. CDR3 nucleotides: TGTGCCAGCAGCTCCGGGACAGGTTTGTACGAGCAGTACTTC. The whole variable domain, filled in from reference TRBV5-6 and TRBJ2-7, reads DAGVTQSPTHLIKTRGQQVTLRCSPKSGHDTVSWYQQALGQGPQFIFQYYEEEERQRGNFPDRFSGHQFPNYSSELNVNALLLGDSALYLCASSSGTGLYEQYFGPGTRLTVT.

V usage is TRBV5-4 and J usage is TRBJ2-6, with 7 bases lining up with TRBD1. Germline CDR1 reads SGHNT; CDR2 reads YYREEE (reference sequence). The V segment lost 5 bases and the J segment 4 bases; nucleotides outside the gene matches: 9. This CDR3 is built from 16 residues. CDR3 DNA sequence: TGTGCCAGCAGTTTTAATTTGGGACAGGGGGCCAACGTCCTGACTTTC. Its protein product is CASSFNLGQGANVLTF. Variable domain in full (rest from reference TRBV5-4 and TRBJ2-6): ETGVTQSPTHLIKTRGQQVTLRCSSQSGHNTVSWYQQALGQGPQFIFQYYREEENGRGNFPPRFSGLQFPNYSSELNVNALELDDSALYLCASSFNLGQGANVLTFGAGSRLTVL.